This TCR beta chain is from a study of T cell responses to AZD1222 COVID-19 vaccine. The V end was cut by 4 bases, the J end by 1 base, with 8 bases between. Germline V CDR1 and CDR2: SGDLS, YYNGEE. CDR3 size: 13 residues. This clone was picked up one time. Its antigen is unknown. General study findings and limits: Vaccine-associated CD4 TCRs ranged over spike, dominating at 160-218 and 743-854. Researchers took repertoire samples only after the peak T cell response had come. Seropositive at baseline were only six AZD1222 recipients. Variant regions that are unmutated are reportedly the target of nearly half of spike-specific TCRs.

The table came from immunoSEQ multiplex PCR; TCRdb's copy has only in-frame clones and leaves some out. The table records 150,000 or so clones, approximately 90% of them present only once. This TCR came from an adult in good health. This sample comprised peripheral blood, obtained on day 0 of MenACWY control vaccination. The chain employs TRBV9 and TRBJ1-1; D not certain. The CDR3 loop reads CASSLYWNTEAFF. Here the CDR3 DNA reads TGTGCCAGCAGCCTCTATTGGAACACTGAAGCTTTCTTT.